The entry below describes one T cell receptor beta chain. Its antigen is currently not known. There are no base qualities to consult, and no much larger clone falls within one base. This sample is drawn from a study of blood T cell repertoires in COVID-19 (dated by TCRdb to the early 2020s). At the level of the whole study: Samples from collaborators originated in the United States, Italy and Spain and spanned both the acute and convalescent phases of COVID-19. The prospective study material was composed of cDNA or gDNA derived from T cells, B-cell-depleted T cells, or PBMCs. The dataset comprised deeply sampled blood TCRbeta repertoires from subjects exposed to, actively infected with, or recovered from COVID-19. The repertoires were made available in a free public database intended to serve as a resource for research on the immune response to SARS-CoV-2. Samples were obtained from the ongoing ImmuneRACE study (first 160 participants) and from over 1,000 subjects provided by 6 global collaborators. The sample metadata nearly always contained a de-identified subject ID, COVID-19 status, age in years and sex. Where available, HLA class I and class II types were taken from metadata supplied by the sample provider and were not determined by assay-based typing.

The paper as a whole reports these results and caveats: How much clinical and demographic metadata was included differed by source and by participant, and the metadata was provided uncurated.

TCRbeta CDR3 regions were amplified from genomic DNA using the immunoSEQ Assay, a bias-controlled multiplex PCR. In the original analysis: Within the assay, amplification of reference gene primers was used to estimate how many nucleated cells each sample contained. Sequence reads were collapsed and filtered to measure the absolute abundance of every unique TCRbeta CDR3 rearrangement. For each sample, productive Simpson clonality was calculated by taking the square root of Simpson's diversity index across productive rearrangements. TCRdb retrieved this table from immuneACCESS and kept in-frame rearrangements only. Not all clones are present; in checked studies, unresolved V genes account for under half, and no reason is known for the remainder. V and J calls and clone size are those listed in that table; D and trimming were worked out from the DNA. This sample has fewer than 350,000 clones in its table, and approximately 90% of those were observed once. The ten largest make up around 5.8% of the sample.

Participants in the prospective study were aged roughly 18 to 100 years, lived in about two dozen United States geographic areas, and enrolled through a virtual design. In the prospective study, participants were assigned to cohorts based on the clinical history participants reported in a screening survey and a study questionnaire. For ImmuneRACE Cohort 3, a participant was defined as recovered based on two consecutive negative NP/OP PCR tests, clearance by a healthcare professional, or resolution of symptoms. Each participant in the prospective study had whole blood, serum and a nasopharyngeal or oropharyngeal swab collected by mobile phlebotomists. Prospective study participants could optionally give additional blood draws and questionnaires over a roughly two-month period. Before DNA extraction, prospective study blood samples were shipped either frozen or at room temperature. The junction shows trimming of 1 base on V and 6 bases on J, and the gene matches do not reach 8 bases of it. The CDR3 contains 16 residues, cysteine and phenylalanine counted. The CDR3 DNA has 48 bases and is translated from base 1. The germline V gene gives CDR1 as LGHNA and CDR2 as YNFKEQ.

Sequencing input: PBMCs or T cells enriched from blood (not recorded which). This sequence uses TRBV4-2 and TRBJ2-7, with 11 bases in between that match TRBD1. The receptor comes from a woman aged 40 to 50 who had recovered from COVID-19. The CDR3 in this case is CASSQASGTGGLEQYF. The nucleotides read TGTGCCAGCAGCCAAGCATCCGGGACAGGGGGACTCGAGCAGTACTTC.